Listed below are T cell receptor beta chains from one sample, sequenced in a study of blood T cell repertoires in COVID-19. Clones were sequenced by immunoSEQ multiplex PCR, and TCRdb holds only the in-frame ones, with some missing. The sample carries fewer than 350,000 clones, 88% recorded once. Source material: PBMCs or T cells enriched from blood (not recorded which). The origin of the receptors is a woman aged 25 to 39 who had been exposed to COVID-19. CDR3s include the opening cysteine and the closing phenylalanine or tryptophan. The D gene is left open where the match is weak. Only some rows state a clone size, as once, few, many or a class for expanded clones.

d_gene	v_gene	j_gene	abundance	CDR3aa	CDR3nt
NA	TRBV6-5	TRBJ1-5	NA	CASSSGKGNQPQHF	TGTGCCAGCAGTTCAGGCAAGGGGAATCAGCCCCAGCATTTT
TRBD2	TRBV3-1/TRBV3-2	TRBJ2-2	NA	CASSPVRGLIAGETGELFF	TGTGCCAGCAGCCCAGTAAGAGGATTAATAGCGGGAGAAACCGGGGAGCTGTTTTTT
NA	TRBV5-4	TRBJ2-1	NA	CASSPWIADEQFF	TGTGCCAGCAGCCCCTGGATAGCCGATGAGCAGTTCTTC
TRBD2	TRBV5-6	TRBJ2-5	NA	CASSRARLAEQETQYF	TGTGCCAGCAGCCGGGCCCGGCTAGCGGAACAAGAGACCCAGTACTTC
TRBD2	TRBV25-1	TRBJ2-3	NA	CASSRYGRDTDTQYF	TGTGCCAGCAGTCGGTACGGGAGGGACACAGATACGCAGTATTTT
NA	TRBV28	TRBJ2-5	NA	CASSPTRRETQYF	TGTGCCAGCAGCCCGACTAGGAGAGAGACCCAGTACTTC
NA	TRBV7-3	TRBJ2-7	NA	CASSSAPSYEQYF	TGTGCCAGCAGCTCCGCGCCCTCCTACGAGCAGTACTTC
NA	TRBV6-5	TRBJ1-2	few	CAASGGGLDYGYTF	TGTGCCGCATCTGGGGGGGGCTTGGACTATGGCTACACCTTC
TRBD2	TRBV7-8	TRBJ2-7	few	CASSLAILAGVSDEQYF	TGTGCCAGCAGCTTAGCGATACTAGCGGGAGTTTCGGACGAGCAGTACTTC
NA	TRBV7-9	TRBJ2-2	NA	CASSSDREGPGELFF	TGTGCCAGCAGCTCGGACAGGGAGGGGCCCGGGGAGCTGTTTTTT
TRBD2	TRBV5-6	TRBJ2-3	once	CASSLSLAGGPTDTQYF	TGTGCCAGCAGCTTGTCCCTAGCGGGAGGGCCAACAGATACGCAGTATTTT
TRBD1	TRBV24-1	TRBJ1-5	NA	CATSDSSGGPQHF	TGTGCCACCAGTGATTCGTCAGGGGGGCCCCAGCATTTT
NA	TRBV7-9	TRBJ1-4	NA	CASSSSEIPNNEKLFF	TGTGCCAGCAGCTCTTCTGAGATACCTAATAATGAAAAACTGTTTTTT
NA	TRBV3-1/TRBV3-2	TRBJ1-2	NA	CASSQDSGWNGYGYTF	TGTGCCAGCAGCCAAGATTCAGGATGGAATGGCTATGGCTACACCTTC
NA	TRBV11-2	TRBJ2-7	NA	CASSLPGVLYEQYF	TGTGCCAGCAGCTTACCGGGAGTCCTTTACGAGCAGTACTTC
NA	TRBV28	TRBJ1-2	once	CASSLGRGFGYTF	TGTGCCAGCAGTTTGGGCAGGGGTTTTGGCTACACCTTC
TRBD1	TRBV19	TRBJ1-5	NA	CASSRTGLNLNQPQHF	TGTGCCAGTAGTAGGACAGGGCTTAACCTCAATCAGCCCCAGCATTTT
NA	TRBV7-3	TRBJ1-1	NA	CASSQGQGFTEAFF	TGTGCCAGCAGCCAAGGGCAGGGGTTTACTGAAGCTTTCTTT
NA	TRBV28	TRBJ2-6	NA	CASRAHGANVLTF	TGTGCCAGCAGGGCCCATGGGGCCAACGTCCTGACTTTC
NA	TRBV28	TRBJ1-2	NA	CASSLGGTSYGYTF	TGTGCCAGCAGTTTGGGCGGGACCTCATATGGCTACACCTTC
TRBD2	TRBV6-4	TRBJ2-1	once	CASSALAGVSDEQFF	TGTGCCAGCAGTGCTTTAGCGGGAGTCTCGGATGAGCAGTTCTTC
NA	TRBV28	TRBJ1-2	NA	CASSPTDFNYGYTF	TGTGCCAGCAGTCCGACAGATTTTAACTATGGCTACACCTTC
NA	TRBV12-3/TRBV12-4	TRBJ1-1	NA	CASSFSGNTEAFF	TGTGCCAGCAGTTTCAGCGGTAACACTGAAGCTTTCTTT
NA	TRBV2	TRBJ2-3	NA	CASSALWASDTQYF	TGTGCCAGCAGCGCACTGTGGGCCTCGGATACGCAGTATTTT
NA	TRBV6-5	TRBJ1-1	NA	CASRGATEAFF	TGTGCCAGCAGGGGGGCCACTGAAGCTTTCTTT
TRBD2	TRBV27	TRBJ2-5	NA	CASSGLAGEETQYF	TGTGCCAGCAGTGGGCTAGCGGGAGAAGAGACCCAGTACTTC
NA	TRBV6-5	TRBJ2-2	few	CASTGGPGELFF	TGTGCCAGCACCGGAGGTCCCGGGGAGCTGTTTTTT
TRBD1	TRBV27	TRBJ2-1	NA	CASSNTGGNEQFF	TGTGCCAGCAGCAATACAGGGGGCAATGAGCAGTTCTTC
NA	TRBV28	TRBJ1-2	NA	CASSLVPPGGVPGYTF	TGTGCCAGCAGTTTGGTTCCGCCCGGAGGTGTCCCCGGCTACACCTTC
NA	TRBV11-3	TRBJ2-7	NA	CASSTQPSALEQYF	TGTGCCAGCAGCACCCAGCCTAGTGCCCTGGAGCAGTACTTC
NA	TRBV5-1	TRBJ1-5	NA	CASSLDGDSNQPQHF	TGCGCCAGCAGCTTGGACGGGGATAGCAATCAGCCCCAGCATTTT
TRBD1	TRBV28	TRBJ1-2	NA	CASNLPGQGARSYGYTF	TGTGCCAGTAACCTGCCGGGACAGGGGGCGCGCTCCTATGGCTACACCTTC
TRBD2	TRBV7-3	TRBJ2-1	NA	CASSLLLAGANEQFF	TGTGCCAGCAGCTTACTACTAGCGGGAGCCAATGAGCAGTTCTTC
TRBD2	TRBV3-1/TRBV3-2	TRBJ2-7	NA	CASSPRVAGEGYEQYF	TGTGCCAGCAGCCCCCGGGTAGCGGGAGAGGGCTACGAGCAGTACTTC
NA	TRBV20-1	TRBJ2-6	NA	CSASGGGGSGANVLTF	TGCAGTGCTAGTGGGGGTGGAGGCTCTGGGGCCAACGTCCTGACTTTC